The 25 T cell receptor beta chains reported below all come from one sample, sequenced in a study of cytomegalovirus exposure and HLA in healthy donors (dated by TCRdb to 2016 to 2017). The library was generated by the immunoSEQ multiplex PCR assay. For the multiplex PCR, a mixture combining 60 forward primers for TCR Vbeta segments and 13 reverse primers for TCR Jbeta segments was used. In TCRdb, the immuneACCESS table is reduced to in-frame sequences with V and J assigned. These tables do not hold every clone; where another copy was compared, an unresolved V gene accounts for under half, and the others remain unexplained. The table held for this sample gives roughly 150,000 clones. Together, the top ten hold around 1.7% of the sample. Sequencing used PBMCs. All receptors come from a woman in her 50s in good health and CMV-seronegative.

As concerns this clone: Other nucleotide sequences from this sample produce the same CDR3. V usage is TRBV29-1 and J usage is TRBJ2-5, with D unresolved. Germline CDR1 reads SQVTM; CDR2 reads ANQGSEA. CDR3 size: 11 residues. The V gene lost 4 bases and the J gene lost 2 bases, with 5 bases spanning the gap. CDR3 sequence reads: CSVGVQETQYF. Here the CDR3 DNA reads TGCAGCGTTGGCGTACAAGAGACCCAGTACTTC.

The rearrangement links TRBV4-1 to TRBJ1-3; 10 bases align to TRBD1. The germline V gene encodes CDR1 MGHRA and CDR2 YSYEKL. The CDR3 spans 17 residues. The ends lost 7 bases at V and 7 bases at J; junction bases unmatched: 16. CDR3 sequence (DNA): TGCGCCAGCACCTTAACCTCCGGGGGACAGGGGAGGAACACCATATATTTT. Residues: CASTLTSGGQGRNTIYF.

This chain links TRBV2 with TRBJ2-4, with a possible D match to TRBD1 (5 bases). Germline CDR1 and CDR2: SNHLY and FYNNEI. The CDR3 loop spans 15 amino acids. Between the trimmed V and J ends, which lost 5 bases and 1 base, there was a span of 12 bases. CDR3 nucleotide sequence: TGTGCCAGCAGTACGGACATAAGTGCCAAAAACATTCAGTACTTC. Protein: CASSTDISAKNIQYF.

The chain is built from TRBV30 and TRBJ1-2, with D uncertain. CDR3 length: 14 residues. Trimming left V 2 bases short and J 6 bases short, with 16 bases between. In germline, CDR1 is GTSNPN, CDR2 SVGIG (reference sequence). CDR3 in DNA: TGTGCCTGGAGTTTTCCTTCGGTCCGCAATGGCTACACCTTC. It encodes CAWSFPSVRNGYTF. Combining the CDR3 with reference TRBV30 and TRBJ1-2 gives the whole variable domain SQTIHQWPATLVQPVGSPLSLECTVEGTSNPNLYWYRQAAGRGLQLLFYSVGIGQISSEVPQNLSASRPQDRQFILSSKKLLLSDSGFYLCAWSFPSVRNGYTFGSGTRLTVV.

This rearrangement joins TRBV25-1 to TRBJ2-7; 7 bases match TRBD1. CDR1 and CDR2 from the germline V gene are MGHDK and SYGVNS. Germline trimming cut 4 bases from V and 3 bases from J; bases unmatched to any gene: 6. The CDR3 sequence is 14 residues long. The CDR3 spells CASSAGQRHYEQYF. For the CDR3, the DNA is TGTGCCAGCAGTGCGGGACAGCGACACTACGAGCAGTACTTC.

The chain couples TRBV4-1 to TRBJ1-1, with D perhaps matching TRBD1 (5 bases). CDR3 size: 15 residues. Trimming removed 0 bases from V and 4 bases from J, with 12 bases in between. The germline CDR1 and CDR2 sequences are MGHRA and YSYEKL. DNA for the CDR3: TGCGCCAGCAGCCAAGATACGCAGGGACTCACTGAAGCTTTCTTT. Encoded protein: CASSQDTQGLTEAFF.

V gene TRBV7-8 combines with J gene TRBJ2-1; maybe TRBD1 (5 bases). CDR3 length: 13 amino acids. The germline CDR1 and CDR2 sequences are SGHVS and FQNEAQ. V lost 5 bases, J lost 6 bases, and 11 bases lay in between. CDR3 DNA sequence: TGTGCCAGCAGCCGGACAATTCCCAATGAGCAGTTCTTC. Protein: CASSRTIPNEQFF.

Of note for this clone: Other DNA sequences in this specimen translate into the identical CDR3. CDR3 DNA: TGTGCCAGCAGCTTAGCGGGAGGGCCGGAGACCCAGTACTTC. Translated: CASSLAGGPETQYF. This chain links TRBV7-2 with TRBJ2-5; TRBD2 agrees at 7 bases. CDR1 is SGHTA, CDR2 FQGNSA, per germline. The J segment lost 5 bases and the V segment lost 0 bases, leaving 3 bases of the junction unmatched. The CDR3 is 14 residues long.

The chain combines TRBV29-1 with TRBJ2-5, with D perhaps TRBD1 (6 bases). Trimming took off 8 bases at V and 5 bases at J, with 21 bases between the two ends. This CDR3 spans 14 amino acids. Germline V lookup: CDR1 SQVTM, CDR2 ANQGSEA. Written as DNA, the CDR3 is TGCAGCTCGCGGGCGGCAGGGGCATCGGAGACCCAGTACTTC. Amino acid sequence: CSSRAAGASETQYF. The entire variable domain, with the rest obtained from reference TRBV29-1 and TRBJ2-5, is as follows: SAVISQKPSRDICQRGTSLTIQCQVDSQVTMMFWYRQQPGQSLTLIATANQGSEATYESGFVIDKFPISRPNLTFSTLTVSNMSPEDSSIYLCSSRAAGASETQYFGPGTRLLVL.

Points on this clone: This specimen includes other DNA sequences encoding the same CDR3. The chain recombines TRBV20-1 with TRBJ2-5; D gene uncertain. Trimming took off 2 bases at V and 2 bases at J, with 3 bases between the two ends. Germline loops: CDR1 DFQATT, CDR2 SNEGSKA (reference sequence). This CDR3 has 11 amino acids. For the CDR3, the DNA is TGCAGTGCTAGACCGCAAGAGACCCAGTACTTC. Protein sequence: CSARPQETQYF.

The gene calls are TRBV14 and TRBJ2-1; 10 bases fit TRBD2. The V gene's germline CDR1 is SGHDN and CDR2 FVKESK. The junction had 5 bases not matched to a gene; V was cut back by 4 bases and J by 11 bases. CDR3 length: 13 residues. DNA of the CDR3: TGTGCCAGCAGCCGAATGACTAGCGGGCAGCAGTTCTTC. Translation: CASSRMTSGQQFF.

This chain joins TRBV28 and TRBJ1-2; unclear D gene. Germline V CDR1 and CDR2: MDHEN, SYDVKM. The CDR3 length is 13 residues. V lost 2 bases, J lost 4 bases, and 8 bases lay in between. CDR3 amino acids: CASSLGTLYGYTF. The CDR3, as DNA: TGTGCCAGCAGTTTAGGCACCCTCTATGGCTACACCTTC.

The CDR3 DNA is TGTGCCAGCAGCGAAAGGGGGCGTGACACCGGGGAGCTGTTTTTT. It encodes CASSERGRDTGELFF. The chain has TRBV9 and TRBJ2-2; 7 nucleotides align to TRBD1. The CDR3 contains 15 residues. V was clipped by 3 bases and J by 3 bases; unmatched bases: 5. Germline assignment: CDR1 SGDLS and CDR2 YYNGEE.

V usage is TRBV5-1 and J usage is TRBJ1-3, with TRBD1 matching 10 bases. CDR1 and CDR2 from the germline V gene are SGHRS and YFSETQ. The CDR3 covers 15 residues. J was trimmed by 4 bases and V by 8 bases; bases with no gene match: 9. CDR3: CASRPGTGAGNTIYF. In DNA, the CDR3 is TGCGCCAGTCGCCCCGGGACAGGGGCCGGAAACACCATATATTTT.

The CDR3: CASSLLAGDPYQETQYF. In DNA form, the CDR3 reads TGTGCCAGCAGCTTACTAGCGGGAGATCCGTACCAAGAGACCCAGTACTTC. This chain connects TRBV9 to TRBJ2-5; the match to TRBD2 covers 11 bases. The CDR3 is 17 amino acids. Germline CDR1 is SGDLS and CDR2 is YYNGEE. The J segment lost 0 bases and the V segment lost 4 bases, leaving 8 bases of the junction unmatched.

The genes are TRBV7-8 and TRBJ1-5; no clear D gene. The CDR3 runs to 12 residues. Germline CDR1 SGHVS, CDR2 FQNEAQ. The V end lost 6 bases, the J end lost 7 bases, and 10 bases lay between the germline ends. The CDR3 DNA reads TGTGCCAGCAGTAGCGGGAACCAGCCCCAGCATTTT. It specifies CASSSGNQPQHF.

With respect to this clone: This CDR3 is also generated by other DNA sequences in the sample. The CDR3 nucleotides read TGTGCCAGCAGCCCAAGGCAACAGGGTTACAATGAGCAGTTCTTC. Translation gives CASSPRQQGYNEQFF. The chain combines TRBV9 with TRBJ2-1; possible D gene TRBD1, 6 bases. CDR3 length: 15 amino acids. The germline V and J ends were trimmed by 4 bases and 4 bases, with 15 bases remaining between them. Germline V gives CDR1 SGDLS, CDR2 YYNGEE.

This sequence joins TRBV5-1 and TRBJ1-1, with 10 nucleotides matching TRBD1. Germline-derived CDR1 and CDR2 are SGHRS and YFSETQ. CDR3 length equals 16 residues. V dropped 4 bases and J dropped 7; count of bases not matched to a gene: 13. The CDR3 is CASSRIFDRGLGEAFF. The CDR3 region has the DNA TGCGCCAGCAGCCGAATTTTCGACAGGGGGCTAGGTGAAGCTTTCTTT.

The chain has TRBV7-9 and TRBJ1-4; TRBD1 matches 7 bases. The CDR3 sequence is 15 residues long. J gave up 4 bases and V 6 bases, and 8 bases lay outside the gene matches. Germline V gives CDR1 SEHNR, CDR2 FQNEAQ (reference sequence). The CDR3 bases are TGTGCCAGCAGTCCTCCGGGACAGATTAATGAAAAACTGTTTTTT. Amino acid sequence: CASSPPGQINEKLFF.

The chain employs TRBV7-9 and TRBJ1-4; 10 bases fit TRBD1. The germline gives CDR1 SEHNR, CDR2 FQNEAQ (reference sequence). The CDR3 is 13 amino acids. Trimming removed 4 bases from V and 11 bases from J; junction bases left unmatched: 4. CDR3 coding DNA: TGTGCCAGCAGCTCCGGGGACAGGGGCAAACTGTTTTTT. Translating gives CASSSGDRGKLFF.

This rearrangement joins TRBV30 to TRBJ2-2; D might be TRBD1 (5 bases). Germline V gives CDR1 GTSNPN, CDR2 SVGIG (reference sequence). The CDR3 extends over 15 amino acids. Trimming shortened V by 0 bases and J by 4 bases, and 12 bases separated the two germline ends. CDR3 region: CAWSVGVGPTGELFF. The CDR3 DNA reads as TGTGCCTGGAGTGTAGGGGTAGGCCCCACCGGGGAGCTGTTTTTT.

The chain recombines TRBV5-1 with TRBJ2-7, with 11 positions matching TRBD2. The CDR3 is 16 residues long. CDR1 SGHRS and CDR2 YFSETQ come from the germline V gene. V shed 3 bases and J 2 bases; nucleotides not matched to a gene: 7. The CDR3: CASSYDPSGGTYEQYF. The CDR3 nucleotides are TGCGCCAGCAGCTATGACCCTAGCGGGGGGACCTACGAGCAGTACTTC.

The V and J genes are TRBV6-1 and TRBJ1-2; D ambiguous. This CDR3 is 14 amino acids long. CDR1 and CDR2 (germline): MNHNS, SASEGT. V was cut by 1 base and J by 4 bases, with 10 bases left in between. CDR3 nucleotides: TGTGCCAGCAGTGAAGTCGGCGGAACCTATGGCTACACCTTC. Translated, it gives CASSEVGGTYGYTF.

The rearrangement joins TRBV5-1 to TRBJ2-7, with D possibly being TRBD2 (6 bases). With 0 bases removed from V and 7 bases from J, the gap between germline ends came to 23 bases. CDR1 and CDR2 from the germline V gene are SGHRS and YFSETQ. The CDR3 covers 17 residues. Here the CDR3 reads CASSLGSGTSLREEQYF. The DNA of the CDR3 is TGCGCCAGCAGCTTGGGATCCGGGACGTCGCTACGGGAGGAGCAGTACTTC.

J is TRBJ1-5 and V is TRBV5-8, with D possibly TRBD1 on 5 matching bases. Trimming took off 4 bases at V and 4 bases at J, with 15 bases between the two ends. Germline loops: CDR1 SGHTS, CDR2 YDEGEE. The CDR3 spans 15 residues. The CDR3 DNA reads TGTGCCAGCAGCCCGGGGGGGAAGGGAAATCAGCCCCAGCATTTT. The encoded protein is CASSPGGKGNQPQHF.